The 30 T cell receptor beta chains below all came from one sample that was sequenced in a study of blood T cells in healthy people across ages. The authors ran a second PCR of about 6 to 11 cycles using a sample-barcoded 5' primer and a J-beta primer mix. In TCRdb, the 5' RACE reads were re-called with MiXCR into one record per CDR3 protein. The table includes approximately 800,000 distinct CDR3 sequences, approximately 35% detected once. Sequenced sample: blood. These receptors were obtained from a man aged 18 to 30 in good health.

The chain recombines TRBV27 with TRBJ2-1; D possibly corresponds to TRBD2 (5 bases). The V end was cut by 5 bases, the J end by 13 bases, with 18 bases between. The CDR3 consists of 13 residues. CDR1 and CDR2 (germline): MNHEY, SMNVEV (reference sequence). The CDR3 protein is CASSPGEWETQFF. The CDR3, as DNA: TGTGCCAGCAGTCCTGGGGAGTGGGAGACCCAGTTCTTC.

V and J are TRBV9 and TRBJ1-6, with TRBD1 matching 8 bases. Germline V gene lookup returns CDR1 SGDLS and CDR2 YYNGEE. The junction had 6 bases not matched to a gene; V was cut back by 6 bases and J by 7 bases. The CDR3 is 14 amino acids. In nucleotides, the CDR3 is TGTGCCAGCACCCCAGGGGACAGGAATTCACCCCTCCACTTT. This translates into CASTPGDRNSPLHF.

This clonotype has a handful of counts. The chain is built from TRBV20-1 and TRBJ2-5; the D gene is possibly TRBD2 (7 bases). The CDR3 contains 15 residues. Trimming took off 5 bases at V and 2 bases at J, with 18 bases between the two ends. Looked up from germline, CDR1 is DFQATT and CDR2 is SNEGSKA (reference sequence). The CDR3, as DNA: TGCAGTGCTCACCGGGGGGCGGGGGAACAAGAGACCCAGTACTTC. Its protein product is CSAHRGAGEQETQYF.

The rearrangement joins TRBV4-2 to TRBJ2-6, with D tentatively TRBD2 (6 bases). This CDR3 contains 20 residues. V was pared by 0 bases and J by 0 bases, with 18 bases between. CDR1 LGHNA and CDR2 YNFKEQ come from the germline V gene. CDR3 sequence: CASSQEPGGAGFSGANVLTF. The CDR3 bases are TGTGCCAGCAGCCAAGAACCCGGCGGAGCGGGCTTCTCTGGGGCCAACGTCCTGACTTTC.

The chain is built from TRBV20-1 and TRBJ2-5; 7 bases map to TRBD1. Germline V CDR1 and CDR2: DFQATT, SNEGSKA (reference sequence). This CDR3 is built from 13 residues. CDR3 protein: CNGTDLFQETQYF. CDR3 nucleotides: TGCAATGGGACAGACCTTTTCCAAGAGACCCAGTACTTC.

The sample holds a few counts of this clonotype. CDR3 amino acids: CASSLGGPRHF. The CDR3 nucleotides are TGTGCCAGCAGTTTAGGGGGACCGCGGCATTTT. The V and J genes are TRBV12-3 or TRBV12-4 and TRBJ1-5; D perhaps matches TRBD1 (5 bases). Trimming took 1 base from V and 15 from J, leaving 10 bases between them. The CDR3 totals 11 residues.

This clonotype came up a few times. This sequence joins TRBV20-1 and TRBJ2-5, with TRBD2 as a possible D gene (5 bases). The CDR3 has 14 residues. Looked up from germline, CDR1 is DFQATT and CDR2 is SNEGSKA (reference sequence). Between the trimmed V and J ends, which lost 0 bases and 3 bases, there was a span of 11 bases. CDR3 in amino acids: CSARDFNGKETQYF. The CDR3 bases are TGCAGTGCTAGAGATTTTAACGGGAAAGAGACCCAGTACTTC.

J is TRBJ1-4 and V is TRBV20-1, with D perhaps TRBD1 (6 bases). Germline loops: CDR1 DFQATT, CDR2 SNEGSKA (reference sequence). Trimming removed 6 bases from V and 12 bases from J, with 14 bases in between. The CDR3 spans 11 residues. The CDR3 DNA sequence: TGCAGTGCACCAGGGGATCCCGAACTGTTTTTT. Translation gives CSAPGDPELFF.

This clonotype was recorded a few times. The rearrangement uses TRBV20-1 and TRBJ2-7, with a weak D call TRBD2 (5 bases). The CDR3 has 14 residues. Germline CDR1 is DFQATT and CDR2 is SNEGSKA (reference sequence). V lost 0 bases and J 2 bases, leaving 11 bases between the germline ends. The DNA for the CDR3 is TGCAGTGCTAGAGATGAGGGAACAGCCTACGAGCAGTACTTC. Amino acids: CSARDEGTAYEQYF.

This clonotype was seen repeatedly, ten times or more. V gene TRBV6-5 combines with J gene TRBJ2-3, with TRBD2 identical over 11 bases. The length of the CDR3 is 16 residues. V shed 4 bases, J shed 8 bases, and the junction held 11 bases outside the gene matches. CDR1 is MNHEY and CDR2 is SVGAGI in the germline V gene. The CDR3 here is CASSLLAGAPSGTQYF. CDR3 nucleotide sequence: TGTGCCAGCAGTTTACTAGCGGGGGCCCCGTCAGGTACGCAGTATTTT.

The gene calls are TRBV28 and TRBJ1-2, with unresolved D. The CDR3 is 12 residues long. Germline loops: CDR1 MDHEN, CDR2 SYDVKM. The V and J ends lost 4 bases and 7 bases respectively, with 10 bases between them. The CDR3 region has the DNA TGTGCCAGCAGTTCCGTAGACCTTGGCTACACCTTC. This encodes CASSSVDLGYTF.

This chain uses TRBV10-3 with TRBJ1-5; D uncertain. The germline CDR1 and CDR2 sequences are ENHRY and SYGVKD. V was cut by 4 bases and J by 7 bases, with 14 bases left in between. The CDR3 consists of 14 residues. CDR3 in DNA: TGTGCCATCAGTGCGGGAGGGTCGGGGCAGCCCCAGCATTTT. Amino acids: CAISAGGSGQPQHF.

Only a few counts were recorded for this clonotype. The chain links TRBV10-3 to TRBJ2-5; maybe TRBD1 (6 bases). This CDR3 spans 15 amino acids. Deletions cut 3 bases from V and 0 bases from J, with 11 bases between. Germline V gene lookup returns CDR1 ENHRY and CDR2 SYGVKD. The CDR3 here is CAISEKDRYQETQYF. CDR3 bases: TGTGCCATCAGTGAAAAAGACAGGTACCAAGAGACCCAGTACTTC.

This clonotype was seen many times. The chain uses TRBV10-3 and TRBJ1-2; no clear D gene. Germline loops: CDR1 ENHRY, CDR2 SYGVKD. This CDR3 region has 13 residues. With 0 bases removed from V and 3 bases from J, the gap between germline ends came to 5 bases. The CDR3 loop reads CAISESADYGYTF. The CDR3 DNA reads as TGTGCCATCAGTGAGTCGGCAGACTATGGCTACACCTTC.

The V gene is TRBV3-1, the J gene TRBJ1-6; D gene uncertain. Trimming removed 0 bases at V and 6 bases at J, with 6 bases between. This CDR3 has 14 amino acids. CDR1 is LGHDT, CDR2 YNNKEL, per germline (reference sequence). The DNA for the CDR3 is TGTGCCAGCAGCCAAGAACAGCTTAATTCACCCCTCCACTTT. Translating gives CASSQEQLNSPLHF.

This clonotype has just a few counts. The chain is built from TRBV12-3 or TRBV12-4 and TRBJ2-3; D tentatively reads TRBD1 or TRBD2 (6 bases each). V was shortened by 5 bases and J by 2 bases, with 14 bases between the two germline ends. This CDR3 is 15 amino acids long. The CDR3 here is CASSGGPGFTDTQYF. For the CDR3, the DNA is TGTGCCAGCAGTGGGGGGCCGGGGTTCACAGATACGCAGTATTTT.

The rearrangement joins TRBV7-2 to TRBJ1-2; D remains ambiguous. The germline V and J ends were trimmed by 4 bases and 7 bases, with 13 bases remaining between them. Germline lookup yields CDR1 SGHTA and CDR2 FQGNSA. The CDR3 length is 13 residues. The CDR3: CASSSLLAGGYTF. CDR3 coding DNA: TGTGCCAGCAGCTCCCTCCTCGCGGGTGGCTACACCTTC.

The chain couples TRBV7-2 to TRBJ2-2; D uncertain. The CDR3 sequence is 14 residues long. Trimming pared 4 bases from V and 4 bases from J, leaving 10 bases between. The germline gives CDR1 SGHTA, CDR2 FQGNSA. The CDR3 reads CTSSSESATGELFF. In DNA form, the CDR3 reads TGTACCAGCAGCTCGGAGTCGGCCACCGGGGAGCTGTTTTTT.

This chain uses TRBV6-8 with TRBJ1-2; D is unresolved. Germline CDR1 reads MNHGY; CDR2 reads SAAAGT. The CDR3 covers 15 residues. The V end was cut by 2 bases, the J end by 10 bases, with 20 bases between. CDR3 coding DNA: TGTGCCAGCAGTTACCGACCTTGGCTGTGTGGGGACTACACCTTC. Protein sequence: CASSYRPWLCGDYTF.

This clonotype was counted ten times or more. This rearrangement joins TRBV25-1 to TRBJ2-3; D ambiguous. This CDR3 region has 13 residues. Germline V gene lookup returns CDR1 MGHDK and CDR2 SYGVNS. Trimming took off 4 bases at V and 2 bases at J, with 7 bases between the two ends. The CDR3 protein is CASSVSDTDTQYF. CDR3 DNA: TGTGCCAGCAGTGTCTCGGACACAGATACGCAGTATTTT. The variable domain in full, with the rest retrieved from reference TRBV25-1 and TRBJ2-3, is EADIYQTPRYLVIGTGKKITLECSQTMGHDKMYWYQQDPGMELHLIHYSYGVNSTEKGDLSSESTVSRIRTEHFPLTLESARPSHTSQYLCASSVSDTDTQYFGPGTRLTVL.

The gene calls are TRBV6-1 and TRBJ2-4, with 9 nucleotides matching TRBD2. CDR3 length: 17 residues. Trimming cost V 5 bases and J 15 bases; bases outside gene matches: 23. CDR1 MNHNS and CDR2 SASEGT come from the germline V gene. For the CDR3, the DNA is TGTGCCAGCAGTCTAGTTTCGATGCGGGGGGGCGAGTACGAGCGGTACTTC. Translating gives CASSLVSMRGGEYERYF.

CDR3 nucleotide sequence: TGTGCCAGCAGTGGGCCCGACGGAACCTACGAGCAGTACTTC. It yields the protein CASSGPDGTYEQYF. The chain has TRBV6-5 and TRBJ2-4; the D is unclear. Judging by the DNA end, TRBJ2-7 fits better; the J call may be wrong. The germline V gene encodes CDR1 MNHEY and CDR2 SVGAGI. This CDR3 has 14 residues.

This clonotype was observed at least ten times. The chain is built from TRBV6-6 and TRBJ2-7, with D hard to call. Germline V CDR1 and CDR2: MNHNY, SVGAGI (reference sequence). This CDR3 has 17 residues. V was pared by 4 bases and J by 2 bases, with 21 bases between. CDR3 DNA: TGTGCCAGCAGTTTTCGTTCGGATGGGGTGTCACCCTACGAGCAGTACTTC. Translating gives CASSFRSDGVSPYEQYF.

Many counts were recorded for this clonotype. The genes are TRBV7-2 and TRBJ1-2; D is unresolved. Trimming took 5 bases from V and 7 from J, leaving 14 bases between them. Germline values: CDR1 SGHTA, CDR2 FQGNSA. This CDR3 contains 13 residues. This chain's CDR3 is CASSQFGALGYTF. The DNA for the CDR3 is TGTGCCAGCAGCCAGTTCGGAGCGCTTGGCTACACCTTC.

The rearrangement uses TRBV7-6 and TRBJ1-4; TRBD1 is a possible D gene (6 bases). The CDR3 length is 19 residues. The germline V and J ends were trimmed by 5 bases and 4 bases, with 26 bases remaining between them. Per the germline V gene, CDR1 is SGHVS and CDR2 is FNYEAQ. The CDR3 nucleotides read TGTGCCAGCAGCCCCAGGTCTTGGACAGTAGGGCGCGGTAATGAAAAACTGTTTTTT. It is translated as CASSPRSWTVGRGNEKLFF.

The chain has TRBV20-1 and TRBJ1-2; D might be TRBD1 (5 bases). Trimming stripped 0 bases from V and 6 bases from J, with 11 bases between. Germline assignment: CDR1 DFQATT and CDR2 SNEGSKA (reference sequence). This CDR3 is 13 amino acids long. CDR3 amino acids: CSARDVQGHGYTF. The CDR3, as DNA: TGCAGTGCTAGAGACGTTCAGGGCCATGGCTACACCTTC.

A word on this clonotype: An end of the junction differs from the germline gene, which may be a read error. The chain carries TRBV5-5 and TRBJ2-7; 9 bases are a match to TRBD1. Germline V CDR1 and CDR2: SGHKS, YYEKEE (reference sequence). This CDR3 has 17 residues. Here the CDR3 reads CASRLALGQGDLYEQYF. CDR3 coding DNA: TGTGCCAGCAGGTTGGCGTTGGGACAGGGTGATCTTTACGAGCAGTACTTC. The full variable domain, with the rest looked up from reference TRBV5-5 and TRBJ2-7, is DAGVTQSPTHLIKTRGQQVTLRCSPISGHKSVSWYQQVLGQGPQFIFQYYEKEERGRGNFPDRFSARQFPNYSSELNVNALLLGDSALYLCASRLALGQGDLYEQYFGPGTRLTVT.

This chain links TRBV11-2 with TRBJ2-3; D remains ambiguous. This CDR3 is 15 amino acids long. Trimming stripped 0 bases from V and 1 base from J, with 8 bases between. CDR1 SGHAT and CDR2 FQNNGV come from the germline V gene. CDR3 DNA: TGTGCCAGCAGCTTAGAGATCTCCCGCACAGATACGCAGTATTTT. The encoded protein is CASSLEISRTDTQYF.

As regards this clonotype: Being one base from a much bigger clone, this may be a read error. In nucleotides, the CDR3 is TGTGCCTGGAGTGTACTGACCCCCGACCCTGACGAGCAGTACTTC. It encodes CAWSVLTPDPDEQYF. V and J are TRBV30 and TRBJ2-7; D ambiguous. The CDR3 is 15 amino acids. The germline CDR1 and CDR2 sequences are GTSNPN and SVGIG (reference sequence). The V and J ends lost 0 bases and 5 bases respectively, with 17 bases between them.

Only a few counts were recorded for this clonotype. This chain uses TRBV20-1 with TRBJ1-1; 7 bases align to TRBD1. The V gene's germline CDR1 is DFQATT and CDR2 SNEGSKA (reference sequence). This CDR3 contains 14 residues. V was pared by 3 bases and J by 1 base, with 5 bases of the junction left unmatched. CDR3: CSARIQGKNTEAFF. The DNA for the CDR3 is TGCAGTGCTAGGATACAGGGGAAGAACACTGAAGCTTTCTTT.